This entry lists 29 T cell receptor beta chains sequenced from one sample in a study of CD8+ T cells in alopecia areata. cDNA prepared by RNA extraction and subsequent reverse transcription served as the template for sequencing. Assay: immunoSEQ multiplex PCR; the TCRdb copy retains only in-frame clones and omits some. The sample has 90,000 to 130,000 clones, around 59% seen once; the top ten hold 20% to 25%. Sequenced sample: CD8+ T cells sorted from blood. These receptors all come from a human donor in good health.

The chain is built from TRBV5-1 and TRBJ2-3; unclear D gene. The CDR3 has 15 amino acids. Germline V gives CDR1 SGHRS, CDR2 YFSETQ. V gave up 0 bases and J gave up 5 bases, with 13 bases separating them. Written as DNA, the CDR3 is TGCGCCAGCAGCTTGGACTCGAACCTGGAAGATACGCAGTATTTT. This encodes CASSLDSNLEDTQYF. The full variable domain, completed using reference TRBV5-1 and TRBJ2-3, is KAGVTQTPRYLIKTRGQQVTLSCSPISGHRSVSWYQQTPGQGLQFLFEYFSETQRNKGNFPGRFSGRQFSNSRSEMNVSTLELGDSALYLCASSLDSNLEDTQYFGPGTRLTVL.

The chain employs TRBV9 and TRBJ2-2; 12 nucleotides line up with TRBD2. The CDR3 is 18 amino acids. Per the germline V gene, CDR1 is SGDLS and CDR2 is YYNGEE. V lost 0 bases to trimming and J lost 5 bases; unmatched junction nucleotides: 8. The CDR3 protein is CASSVAASGGAKTGELFF. DNA for the CDR3: TGTGCCAGCAGCGTAGCGGCTAGCGGGGGGGCCAAGACCGGGGAGCTGTTTTTT.

This rearrangement joins TRBV5-4 to TRBJ2-7; TRBD1 might be the D (6 bases). The CDR3 loop spans 15 amino acids. The V gene's germline CDR1 is SGHNT and CDR2 YYREEE (reference sequence). Trimming took off 5 bases at V and 0 bases at J, with 15 bases between the two ends. The CDR3 loop is CASSYGTITSYEQYF. CDR3 coding DNA: TGTGCCAGCAGTTACGGGACAATTACCTCCTACGAGCAGTACTTC.

This clone was detected a few times. The rearrangement uses TRBV2 and TRBJ2-1, with 10 bases matching TRBD2. With V trimmed by 6 bases and J by 5 bases, 10 bases remained unmatched. This CDR3 has 16 amino acids. Germline values: CDR1 SNHLY, CDR2 FYNNEI. CDR3 nucleotides: TGTGCCAGCAGCCCTTCCAGCGGGGGGGGCGACAATGAGCAGTTCTTC. Its protein product is CASSPSSGGGDNEQFF.

The chain recombines TRBV4-2 with TRBJ2-5, with D maybe TRBD2 (6 bases). V dropped 0 bases and J dropped 4 bases, with 12 bases sitting between them. Germline V gives CDR1 LGHNA, CDR2 YNFKEQ. There are 15 residues in the CDR3. DNA for the CDR3: TGTGCCAGCAGCCAAGATTTGGGGGGTGGAGAGACCCAGTACTTC. This codes for CASSQDLGGGETQYF.

The chain uses TRBV30 and TRBJ1-1, with D possibly matching TRBD1 (5 bases). The CDR3 totals 14 residues. Germline CDR1 is GTSNPN and CDR2 is SVGIG (reference sequence). Trimming cost V 2 bases and J 3 bases, with 13 bases left between them. The CDR3 sequence: CAWSTYRTDTEAFF. The CDR3 DNA reads TGTGCCTGGAGTACTTACAGGACTGACACTGAAGCTTTCTTT.

This clone was counted between two and nine times. The V gene is TRBV29-1, the J gene TRBJ2-3, with D maybe TRBD2 (6 bases). The CDR3 totals 14 residues. Germline CDR1 reads SQVTM; CDR2 reads ANQGSEA. V was clipped by 3 bases and J by 0 bases, with 10 bases between them. The CDR3 here is CSVEGLHSTDTQYF. The CDR3 DNA sequence: TGCAGCGTTGAGGGACTCCATAGCACAGATACGCAGTATTTT.

The V gene is TRBV9, the J gene TRBJ1-4; D may be TRBD1 (5 bases). CDR1 is SGDLS, CDR2 YYNGEE, per germline. V dropped 0 bases and J dropped 8 bases, with 11 bases sitting between them. The CDR3 totals 14 residues. The CDR3 sequence: CASSVEGLGEKLFF. The DNA for the CDR3 is TGTGCCAGCAGCGTAGAGGGGTTGGGGGAAAAACTGTTTTTT.

This clone has just one count. The chain carries TRBV7-6 and TRBJ2-7, with 8 bases fitting TRBD2. From germline, CDR1 is SGHVS and CDR2 FNYEAQ. The junction had 6 bases not matched to a gene; V was cut back by 5 bases and J by 3 bases. This CDR3 is built from 14 residues. CDR3 protein: CASSQGLASYEQYF. CDR3 in DNA: TGTGCCAGCAGCCAAGGACTAGCCAGCTACGAGCAGTACTTC.

The chain recombines TRBV29-1 with TRBJ2-1; 15 bases fit TRBD2. From germline, CDR1 is SQVTM and CDR2 ANQGSEA. The CDR3 length is 16 residues. V gave up 8 bases and J gave up 1 base; unmatched junction bases: 6. The CDR3 DNA reads TGCAGCTCATCGGGACTAGCGGGGGGTTCCTACAATGAGCAGTTCTTC. Encoded protein: CSSSGLAGGSYNEQFF.

This clone has only a few counts. J is TRBJ1-1 and V is TRBV7-9; TRBD1 is a possible D gene (6 bases). V lost 6 bases, J lost 8 bases, and 10 bases lay in between. CDR3 length: 11 amino acids. Germline CDR1 is SEHNR and CDR2 is FQNEAQ (reference sequence). CDR3 loop: CASSETGEAFF. Here the CDR3 DNA reads TGTGCCAGCAGTGAAACAGGGGAAGCTTTCTTT. The full variable domain, in which reference TRBV7-9 and TRBJ1-1 provide the parts outside the CDR3, is DTGVSQNPRHKITKRGQNVTFRCDPISEHNRLYWYRQTLGQGPEFLTYFQNEAQLEKSRLLSDRFSAERPKGSFSTLEIQRTEQGDSAMYLCASSETGEAFFGQGTRLTVV.

The sample holds a few counts of this clone. This chain links TRBV7-8 with TRBJ2-7, with D hard to call. Germline V CDR1 and CDR2: SGHVS, FQNEAQ. The CDR3 length is 13 residues. The germline V and J ends were trimmed by 5 bases and 3 bases, with 11 bases remaining between them. The CDR3 DNA is TGTGCCAGCAGCCAACTCCTTTACTACGAGCAGTACTTC. Its translation is CASSQLLYYEQYF.

This chain joins TRBV5-1 and TRBJ1-2; 9 bases are shared with TRBD1. Germline trimming cut 4 bases from V and 8 bases from J; bases unmatched to any gene: 9. The CDR3 spans 14 residues. Germline V lookup: CDR1 SGHRS, CDR2 YFSETQ. The CDR3 is CASSPGWDREGYTF. DNA for the CDR3: TGCGCCAGCAGCCCCGGCTGGGACAGGGAAGGCTACACCTTC.

The chain links TRBV7-9 to TRBJ2-1; D gene ambiguous. The V gene's germline CDR1 is SEHNR and CDR2 FQNEAQ (reference sequence). The CDR3 contains 12 residues. V lost 5 bases to trimming and J lost 2 bases, with 4 bases between them. DNA for the CDR3: TGTGCCAGCAGCCCCACCTACAATGAGCAGTTCTTC. As protein: CASSPTYNEQFF.

The gene calls are TRBV5-4 and TRBJ2-1; perhaps TRBD2 as D (6 bases). Trimming removed 2 bases at V and 4 bases at J, with 7 bases between. Germline V gene sequence: CDR1 SGHNT, CDR2 YYREEE (reference sequence). The CDR3 extends over 13 amino acids. CDR3 sequence (DNA): TGTGCCAGCAGCTTAGGGACTTACAATGAGCAGTTCTTC. The encoded protein is CASSLGTYNEQFF. Full variable domain (rest looked up from reference TRBV5-4 and TRBJ2-1): ETGVTQSPTHLIKTRGQQVTLRCSSQSGHNTVSWYQQALGQGPQFIFQYYREEENGRGNFPPRFSGLQFPNYSSELNVNALELDDSALYLCASSLGTYNEQFFGPGTRLTVL.

CDR3 in amino acids: CAWSETGELFF. Written as DNA, the CDR3 is TGTGCCTGGAGTGAGACCGGGGAGCTGTTTTTT. V and J are TRBV30 and TRBJ2-2; D call uncertain. CDR1 is GTSNPN, CDR2 SVGIG, per germline (reference sequence). V was pared by 1 base and J by 5 bases, with 2 bases between. CDR3 length equals 11 residues.

V and J are TRBV5-6 and TRBJ1-2; 11 positions match TRBD1. The germline gives CDR1 SGHDT, CDR2 YYEEEE. V shed 3 bases and J 4 bases; nucleotides not matched to a gene: 11. This CDR3 comprises 17 residues. For the CDR3, the DNA is TGTGCCAGCAGCTACGGACAGGGGGCTTTTGTGGGCTATGGCTACACCTTC. As protein: CASSYGQGAFVGYGYTF.

The rearrangement uses TRBV30 and TRBJ1-1, with D uncertain. Germline values: CDR1 GTSNPN, CDR2 SVGIG (reference sequence). This CDR3 is built from 13 residues. With 2 bases removed from V and 1 base from J, the gap between germline ends came to 8 bases. In DNA, the CDR3 is TGTGCCTGGAGTTACGGACCGAACACTGAAGCTTTCTTT. It codes for CAWSYGPNTEAFF. Filled out from reference TRBV30 and TRBJ1-1, the complete variable domain reads SQTIHQWPATLVQPVGSPLSLECTVEGTSNPNLYWYRQAAGRGLQLLFYSVGIGQISSEVPQNLSASRPQDRQFILSSKKLLLSDSGFYLCAWSYGPNTEAFFGQGTRLTVV.

This clone was picked up a small number of times. The chain couples TRBV28 to TRBJ2-5, with a weak D call TRBD1 (6 bases). CDR1 MDHEN and CDR2 SYDVKM come from the germline V gene. The V and J ends lost 5 bases and 0 bases respectively, with 10 bases between them. The CDR3 totals 14 residues. The CDR3 DNA reads TGTGCCAGCAGTCGAGACAGGTACCAAGAGACCCAGTACTTC. Residues: CASSRDRYQETQYF.

This chain connects TRBV28 to TRBJ1-5; D is unclear. This CDR3 region has 15 residues. Per germline, CDR1 MDHEN and CDR2 SYDVKM. V lost 3 bases and J 0 bases, leaving 9 bases between the germline ends. CDR3 amino acids: CASSLDDTSNQPQHF. CDR3 coding DNA: TGTGCCAGCAGTTTGGACGACACTAGCAATCAGCCCCAGCATTTT.

The chain combines TRBV6-5 with TRBJ2-5, with D tentatively TRBD1 or TRBD2 (5 bases each). The CDR3 runs 14 residues. V dropped 7 bases and J dropped 3 bases, with 15 bases sitting between them. Germline V CDR1 and CDR2: MNHEY, SVGAGI. Written as DNA, the CDR3 is TGTGCCAGCATCGGGGCAAGAGGGGAAGAGACCCAGTACTTC. This gives the protein CASIGARGEETQYF.

The rearrangement uses TRBV6-1 and TRBJ2-7; 8 bases are shared with TRBD2. CDR1 MNHNS and CDR2 SASEGT come from the germline V gene. The CDR3 runs to 15 residues. The V gene end was trimmed by 4 bases and the J gene end by 1 base; junction bases not matched to a gene: 6. The CDR3 reads CASSVRTSGSYEQYF. CDR3 coding DNA: TGTGCCAGCAGTGTTCGAACTAGCGGATCCTACGAGCAGTACTTC.

The V and J genes are TRBV4-1 and TRBJ2-7; either TRBD1 or TRBD2 may fit D (5 bases each). The CDR3 covers 18 residues. V was cut by 3 bases and J by 4 bases, with 25 bases left in between. In germline, CDR1 is MGHRA, CDR2 YSYEKL. The CDR3 is CASSHIDPGPGAGYEQYF. DNA of the CDR3: TGCGCCAGCAGCCACATAGACCCGGGCCCCGGGGCAGGGTACGAGCAGTACTTC.

V usage is TRBV29-1 and J usage is TRBJ1-1; 7 bases are shared with TRBD1. The CDR3 loop spans 14 amino acids. CDR1 and CDR2 (germline): SQVTM, ANQGSEA. J lost 5 bases, V lost 2 bases, and 8 bases had no gene match. CDR3 region: CSVEYLQGGTEAFF. CDR3 in DNA: TGCAGCGTTGAATATCTCCAGGGGGGGACTGAAGCTTTCTTT.

This clone came up a few times. The chain links TRBV5-6 to TRBJ2-1, with D possibly TRBD1 on 6 matching bases. V was shortened by 3 bases and J by 4 bases, with 11 bases between the two germline ends. Germline V gene lookup returns CDR1 SGHDT and CDR2 YYEEEE. This CDR3 contains 14 residues. CDR3 residues: CASSWGRGYNEQFF. The CDR3 DNA is TGTGCCAGCAGCTGGGGGCGCGGGTACAATGAGCAGTTCTTC.

This chain connects TRBV7-9 to TRBJ2-1; no firm D call. Germline-derived CDR1 and CDR2 are SEHNR and FQNEAQ (reference sequence). The CDR3 covers 12 residues. V was pared by 7 bases and J by 9 bases, with 13 bases between. The CDR3 coding sequence is TGTGCCAGCATCCCCCTGCGGCGTGAGCAGTTCTTC. Its translation: CASIPLRREQFF.

J is TRBJ1-4 and V is TRBV2; D ambiguous. V lost 2 bases and J lost 5, with 12 bases in between. The CDR3 loop spans 15 amino acids. Germline CDR1 reads SNHLY; CDR2 reads FYNNEI. Here the CDR3 reads CASSESLAQNEKLFF. The CDR3 nucleotides read TGTGCCAGCAGTGAAAGTTTGGCACAGAATGAAAAACTGTTTTTT.

The rearrangement uses TRBV7-6 and TRBJ1-1, with D possibly being TRBD1 (5 bases). Trimming took 3 bases from V and 5 from J, leaving 10 bases between them. The CDR3 spans 13 residues. Germline CDR1 is SGHVS and CDR2 is FNYEAQ. The CDR3 is CASSFYEGTEAFF. CDR3 sequence (DNA): TGTGCCAGCAGCTTTTATGAGGGGACTGAAGCTTTCTTT.

This clone was observed a few times. The chain is built from TRBV5-1 and TRBJ2-7; 8 bases agree with TRBD1. The junction had 4 bases not matched to a gene; V was cut back by 2 bases and J by 3 bases. The CDR3 totals 14 residues. Germline loops: CDR1 SGHRS, CDR2 YFSETQ. This chain's CDR3 is CASSFTGQGYEQYF. DNA for the CDR3: TGCGCCAGCAGCTTTACCGGACAGGGCTACGAGCAGTACTTC.